This entry concerns a single T cell receptor (beta chain). Its cognate antigen is unknown. This sample is drawn from a study of cytomegalovirus exposure and HLA in healthy donors. Study-wide findings and caveats: Presence/absence analyses took donor sequencing depth as roughly uniform.

Primers: 60 Vbeta forward and 13 Jbeta reverse. The repertoire was sequenced with immunoSEQ multiplex PCR; TCRdb's copy has only in-frame clones and lacks some. In the table there are fewer than 200,000 clones, 80% of which are singletons. Donors consisted of healthy bone marrow donors. CDR3 length equals 17 residues. Per the germline V gene, CDR1 is SGHRS and CDR2 is YFSETQ. Trimming stripped 0 bases from V and 7 bases from J, with 20 bases between. This chain connects TRBV5-1 to TRBJ2-1; a weak D match, TRBD1 (5 bases). This TCR came from a woman aged 50 to 60 in good health and CMV-seronegative. The sample taken for sequencing was PBMCs. The CDR3 loop is CASSLGMGPIVGNEQFF. The CDR3 region has the DNA TGCGCCAGCAGCTTGGGTATGGGGCCTATTGTGGGGAATGAGCAGTTCTTC.